This T cell receptor beta chain came from a study of blood T cell repertoires in COVID-19. This CDR3 is built from 13 residues. The germline V and J ends were trimmed by 3 bases and 4 bases, with 7 bases remaining between them. CDR1 MDHEN and CDR2 SYDVKM come from the germline V gene. Here immunoSEQ multiplex PCR was the method, and the copy in TCRdb shows in-frame clones only, minus some. The repertoire includes around 46,000 clones, around nine tenths of them detected once, and 16% sits in the top ten. Sequenced input: peripheral blood. The clonotype originates from a man in his fifties or sixties with active or convalescent COVID-19. The chain has TRBV28 and TRBJ2-1; a weak D match, TRBD2 (5 bases). The CDR3 sequence is CASSFRGYNEQFF. The CDR3 DNA is TGTGCCAGCAGTTTTCGGGGATACAATGAGCAGTTCTTC. The variable domain in full, completed from reference TRBV28 and TRBJ2-1, reads DVKVTQSSRYLVKRTGEKVFLECVQDMDHENMFWYRQDPGLGLRLIYFSYDVKMKEKGDIPEGYSVSREKKERFSLILESASTNQTSMYLCASSFRGYNEQFFGPGTRLTVL.